This is a list of T cell receptor beta chains from one sample in a study of T cells in Graves' hyperthyroidism and ophthalmopathy. MiXCR, applied by TCRdb to the multiplex PCR reads, yields one record per CDR3 protein. The sample shows hundreds of thousands of distinct CDR3 sequences, more than 12% of them seen only once. The sequencing sample was made of blood. These receptors were obtained from a woman aged 45-65 years with Graves' ophthalmopathy. The CDR3 runs from the conserved cysteine through the conserved F or W. The D gene is left open where the match is weak. Rows may omit the clone size; those that give it use once, few, many or a size class.

j_call clone_size d_call v_call cdr3_aa cdr3_nt
TRBJ1-5 many . TRBV3-1 CASSQGFGNQPQHF TGTGCCAGCAGCCAGGGGTTCGGCAATCAGCCCCAGCATTTT
TRBJ2-7 . TRBD2 TRBV11-2 CASSISGISSYEQYF TGTGCCAGCAGCATTAGCGGGATCAGCTCCTACGAGCAGTACTTC
TRBJ1-1 once . TRBV11-1 CASSLGGTLAFF TGTGCCAGCAGCTTAGGTGGGACGCTAGCTTTCTTT
TRBJ1-1 . . TRBV25-1 CASRRVGRGNTEAFF TGTGCCAGCAGGAGGGTGGGGAGGGGGAACACTGAAGCTTTCTTT
TRBJ2-1 many TRBD2 TRBV7-9 CASSFGLAAGNEQFF TGTGCCAGCAGCTTCGGACTAGCGGCGGGAAATGAGCAGTTCTTC
TRBJ2-1 many TRBD2 TRBV5-1 CASSLGAGEGFGEQFF TGCGCCAGCAGCTTGGGGGCGGGAGAGGGATTTGGGGAGCAGTTCTTC
TRBJ2-2 many TRBD1 TRBV2 CAVIWGDRGTGELFF TGTGCCGTAATATGGGGGGACAGGGGGACCGGGGAGCTGTTTTTT
TRBJ1-2 . TRBD1 TRBV28 CASSPFAYRDRATNYGYTF TGTGCCAGCAGTCCTTTTGCATACCGGGACAGAGCGACTAACTATGGCTACACCTTC
TRBJ2-7 . TRBD1 TRBV28 CASRGQGAIFEQYF TGTGCCAGCAGGGGACAGGGGGCTATATTCGAGCAGTACTTC
TRBJ2-1 many . TRBV3-1 CASSQAPSDEQFF TGTGCCAGCAGCCAAGCTCCGAGCGATGAGCAGTTCTTC
TRBJ1-1 many . TRBV9 CASSVVERNTEAFF TGTGCCAGCAGCGTAGTGGAACGGAACACTGAAGCTTTCTTT